What follows is one TCR beta chain and its context. The antigen is not known. This record belongs to a study of shared clonotypes between healthy human individuals. Overall study context: The study used three CD4 naive, three CD4 memory, two CD8 naive and one CD8 memory plate per donor. Study outcomes and limitations: The represented genetic and exposure-history diversity was limited by the small number of donors.

Germline values: CDR1 MDHEN, CDR2 SYDVKM. Trimming stripped 5 bases from V and 8 bases from J, with 15 bases between. The CDR3 runs to 13 residues. The method was immunoSEQ multiplex PCR; TCRdb's version includes in-frame clones alone and lacks a portion of them. The table lists under 750,000 clones, just under 75% of them singletons. The chain combines TRBV28 with TRBJ1-2; D is possibly TRBD1 (6 bases). The sequence came from a woman in her twenties or thirties in good health. The sample taken for sequencing was memory CD4+ T cells sorted from blood. Specified subset: CD45RA-negative fraction. For the CDR3, the DNA is TGTGCCAGCAGTCCGGGGGGACACGGCGGCTACACCTTC. Amino acid sequence: CASSPGGHGGYTF.